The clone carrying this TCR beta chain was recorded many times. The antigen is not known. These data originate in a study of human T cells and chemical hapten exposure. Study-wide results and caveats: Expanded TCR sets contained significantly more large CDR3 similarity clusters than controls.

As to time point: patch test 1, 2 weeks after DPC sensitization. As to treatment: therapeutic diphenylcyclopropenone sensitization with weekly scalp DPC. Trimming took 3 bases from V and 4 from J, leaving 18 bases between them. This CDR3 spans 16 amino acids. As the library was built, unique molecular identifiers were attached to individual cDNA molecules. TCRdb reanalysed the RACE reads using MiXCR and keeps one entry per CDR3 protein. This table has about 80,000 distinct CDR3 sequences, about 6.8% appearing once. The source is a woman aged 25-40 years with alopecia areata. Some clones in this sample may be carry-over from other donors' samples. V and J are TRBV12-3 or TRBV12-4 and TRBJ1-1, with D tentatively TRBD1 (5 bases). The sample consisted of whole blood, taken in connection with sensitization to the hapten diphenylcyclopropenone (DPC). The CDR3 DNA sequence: TGTGCCAGCAGTTTTGGGGACGGGAGGGACCTCACTGAAGCTTTCTTT. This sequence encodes CASSFGDGRDLTEAFF.